Following are 21 T cell receptor beta chains from one sample sequenced in a study of ipilimumab plus nivolumab after autologous stem cell transplantation. Assay used: immunoSEQ multiplex PCR; TCRdb lists only in-frame clones, some missing. This table has approximately 5,300 clones, around two thirds appearing once. The sample was PBMCs, taken in a trial of ipilimumab plus nivolumab as post-transplant consolidation. These receptors were collected from a male donor with multiple myeloma.

This clone is termed medium-sized (0.01 to 0.1%). The chain carries TRBV4-1 and TRBJ2-1, with D perhaps TRBD1 (5 bases). The CDR3 extends over 16 amino acids. Germline V CDR1 and CDR2: MGHRA, YSYEKL. V gave up 0 bases and J gave up 4 bases, with 13 bases separating them. CDR3 DNA sequence: TGCGCCAGCAGCCAAGATTGGTCCAGGGAATACAATGAGCAGTTCTTC. Translating gives CASSQDWSREYNEQFF.

The rearrangement joins TRBV4-2 to TRBJ2-7; D is ambiguous. CDR3 length equals 12 residues. The V end lost 5 bases, the J end lost 0 bases, and 5 bases lay between the germline ends. CDR1 LGHNA and CDR2 YNFKEQ come from the germline V gene. This CDR3 reads CASSTSSYEQYF. CDR3 sequence (DNA): TGTGCCAGCAGCACAAGCTCCTACGAGCAGTACTTC.

The chain links TRBV6-1 to TRBJ2-1, with 7 bases matching TRBD2. This CDR3 comprises 13 residues. V shed 8 bases, J shed 7 bases, and the junction held 8 bases outside the gene matches. The germline V gene encodes CDR1 MNHNS and CDR2 SASEGT. CDR3 in amino acids: CASRGLPHNEQFF. DNA of the CDR3: TGTGCCAGCCGGGGACTACCCCATAATGAGCAGTTCTTC.

This chain joins TRBV7-8 and TRBJ1-1; tentatively, D is TRBD1 (6 bases). This CDR3 is 13 amino acids long. Germline lookup yields CDR1 SGHVS and CDR2 FQNEAQ. V was shortened by 0 bases and J by 10 bases, with 12 bases between the two germline ends. Written as DNA, the CDR3 is TGTGCCAGCAGCTTAGCCCCAGGGGTGGCAGCTTTCTTT. The encoded protein is CASSLAPGVAAFF.

CDR3 in amino acids: CASSLLRGETQYF. The DNA of the CDR3 is TGTGCCAGCAGCTTACTACGGGGAGAGACCCAGTACTTC. This chain connects TRBV7-3 to TRBJ2-5; a weak D match, TRBD2 (5 bases). Germline loops: CDR1 SGHTA, CDR2 FQGTGA. CDR3 length: 13 residues. Trimming pared 2 bases from V and 4 bases from J, leaving 8 bases between.

This rearrangement joins TRBV28 to TRBJ2-1; 12 bases fit TRBD2. This CDR3 contains 12 residues. CDR1 is MDHEN and CDR2 is SYDVKM in the germline V gene. The chain's CDR3 is CETSGSGDEQFF. The DNA of the CDR3 is TGTGAGACTAGCGGGAGCGGCGATGAGCAGTTCTTC.

The chain recombines TRBV11-3 with TRBJ2-3; D not resolved. V was cut by 1 base and J by 0 bases, with 8 bases left in between. Per the germline V gene, CDR1 is SGHNT and CDR2 is YENEEA. The CDR3 loop spans 15 amino acids. For the CDR3, the DNA is TGTGCCAGCAGCTTAGCCAGGACCAGCACAGATACGCAGTATTTT. This gives the protein CASSLARTSTDTQYF.

The chain links TRBV9 to TRBJ2-7; TRBD2 matches at 9 bases. Germline trimming cut 4 bases from V and 0 bases from J; bases unmatched to any gene: 8. Germline loops: CDR1 SGDLS, CDR2 YYNGEE. The CDR3 is made up of 16 amino acids. The CDR3 bases are TGTGCCAGCAGCCTGGGACTAGCAAACCCCTCCTACGAGCAGTACTTC. Encoded protein: CASSLGLANPSYEQYF.

The rearrangement links TRBV5-6 to TRBJ1-5; D unresolved. The CDR3 is 15 residues long. V was clipped by 1 base and J by 3 bases, with 11 bases between them. Germline V lookup: CDR1 SGHDT, CDR2 YYEEEE. This CDR3 reads CASSLYSNDNQPQHF. CDR3 coding DNA: TGTGCCAGCAGCTTGTATAGCAACGACAATCAGCCCCAGCATTTT.

Only one count was recorded for this clone. J is TRBJ2-2 and V is TRBV5-5; perhaps D is TRBD1 or TRBD2 (6 bases each). Trimming took 3 bases from V and 9 from J, leaving 15 bases between them. CDR3 length: 14 amino acids. Germline CDR1 SGHKS, CDR2 YYEKEE (reference sequence). The CDR3 nucleotides are TGTGCCAGCAGCTCCCCTAGGCGGGACAGGGAGCTGTTTTTT. Protein sequence: CASSSPRRDRELFF.

This clone was seen only a few times. The chain is built from TRBV11-1 and TRBJ1-2; a possible D gene is TRBD1 (6 bases). Germline assignment: CDR1 SGHAT and CDR2 FQDESV (reference sequence). V lost 3 bases and J 3 bases, leaving 14 bases between the germline ends. This CDR3 contains 15 residues. CDR3 DNA: TGTGCCAGCAGCTTTTTTCAGGGGAGGTACTATGGCTACACCTTC. Translated: CASSFFQGRYYGYTF.

The chain joins TRBV4-1 to TRBJ1-1, with D hard to call. The V end was cut by 0 bases, the J end by 4 bases, with 6 bases between. The length of the CDR3 is 13 residues. CDR1 is MGHRA and CDR2 is YSYEKL in the germline V gene. CDR3 sequence: CASSQDWGTEAFF. The DNA of the CDR3 is TGCGCCAGCAGCCAAGATTGGGGCACTGAAGCTTTCTTT.

This clone came up a few times. This chain links TRBV7-9 with TRBJ2-3, with 14 bases aligning to TRBD2. CDR3 length: 18 amino acids. The junction had 7 bases not matched to a gene; V was cut back by 5 bases and J by 0 bases. The germline CDR1 and CDR2 sequences are SEHNR and FQNEAQ (reference sequence). DNA of the CDR3: TGTGCCAGCAGCGAACCGGGACTAGCGGGAGCTAGCACAGATACGCAGTATTTT. Residues: CASSEPGLAGASTDTQYF.

The V and J genes are TRBV30 and TRBJ2-3, with TRBD2 matching 10 bases. Germline trimming cut 5 bases from V and 3 bases from J; bases unmatched to any gene: 5. CDR1 and CDR2 (germline): GTSNPN, SVGIG (reference sequence). There are 14 residues in the CDR3. CDR3 DNA: TGTGCCTGGGAACCTAGCGGGAGAACAGATACGCAGTATTTT. It is translated as CAWEPSGRTDTQYF.

This chain connects TRBV4-2 to TRBJ1-2; D may be TRBD1 (5 bases). This CDR3 region has 14 residues. The ends were cut back, 4 bases at V and 2 bases at J, with 11 bases in the middle. Germline values: CDR1 LGHNA, CDR2 YNFKEQ. For the CDR3, the DNA is TGTGCCAGCAGCCCTGTCCCAGGGAACTATGGCTACACCTTC. Translation: CASSPVPGNYGYTF.

The chain employs TRBV5-1 and TRBJ2-1; TRBD1 might be the D (6 bases). Germline V gene sequence: CDR1 SGHRS, CDR2 YFSETQ. Deletions cut 1 base from V and 7 bases from J, with 12 bases between. CDR3 length equals 14 residues. The CDR3 DNA follows: TGCGCCAGCAGCTTGAGGCAGGGGTGGAATGAGCAGTTCTTC. Translating gives CASSLRQGWNEQFF.

This chain joins TRBV19 and TRBJ2-7; D tentatively reads TRBD1 or TRBD2 (6 bases each). CDR1 and CDR2 from the germline V gene are LNHDA and SQIVND (reference sequence). This CDR3 has 15 residues. Deletions cut 4 bases from V and 0 bases from J, with 13 bases between. The CDR3 protein is CASSSRGLSSYEQYF. The DNA for the CDR3 is TGTGCCAGTAGTAGCCGGGGGCTGAGCTCCTACGAGCAGTACTTC.

The sample holds one count of this clone. The chain employs TRBV29-1 and TRBJ2-1, with D hard to call. CDR1 and CDR2 (germline): SQVTM, ANQGSEA. V lost 7 bases, J lost 5 bases, and 12 bases lay in between. This CDR3 region has 12 residues. DNA of the CDR3: TGCAGCGGGGGTCCCCCTAACAATGAGCAGTTCTTC. Its translation is CSGGPPNNEQFF.

This sequence joins TRBV7-2 and TRBJ2-3; the match to TRBD2 covers 12 bases. Germline values: CDR1 SGHTA, CDR2 FQGNSA. V shed 3 bases and J 1 base; nucleotides not matched to a gene: 8. The CDR3 covers 18 residues. CDR3 amino acids: CASSLRLAGAGGTDTQYF. In nucleotides, the CDR3 is TGTGCCAGCAGCTTGAGACTAGCGGGGGCGGGGGGCACAGATACGCAGTATTTT.

This clone was seen a handful of times. The chain recombines TRBV5-1 with TRBJ2-7; TRBD2 agrees at 11 bases. V lost 5 bases to trimming and J lost 3 bases; unmatched junction nucleotides: 7. Germline CDR1 and CDR2: SGHRS and YFSETQ. The CDR3 has 15 amino acids. The CDR3 region is CASSTGLAGYYEQYF. CDR3 nucleotide sequence: TGCGCCAGCAGTACCGGACTAGCGGGTTACTACGAGCAGTACTTC. Full variable domain (rest looked up from reference TRBV5-1 and TRBJ2-7): KAGVTQTPRYLIKTRGQQVTLSCSPISGHRSVSWYQQTPGQGLQFLFEYFSETQRNKGNFPGRFSGRQFSNSRSEMNVSTLELGDSALYLCASSTGLAGYYEQYFGPGTRLTVT.

In its sample, this clone was seen a few times. The chain is built from TRBV18 and TRBJ1-1; D may be TRBD1 (5 bases). The CDR3 sequence is 14 residues long. Germline loops: CDR1 KGHSH, CDR2 LQKENI. Deletions cut 2 bases from V and 2 bases from J, with 9 bases between. The CDR3, as DNA: TGTGCCAGCTCACCATTGGGGGGTAACACTGAAGCTTTCTTT. Protein: CASSPLGGNTEAFF.